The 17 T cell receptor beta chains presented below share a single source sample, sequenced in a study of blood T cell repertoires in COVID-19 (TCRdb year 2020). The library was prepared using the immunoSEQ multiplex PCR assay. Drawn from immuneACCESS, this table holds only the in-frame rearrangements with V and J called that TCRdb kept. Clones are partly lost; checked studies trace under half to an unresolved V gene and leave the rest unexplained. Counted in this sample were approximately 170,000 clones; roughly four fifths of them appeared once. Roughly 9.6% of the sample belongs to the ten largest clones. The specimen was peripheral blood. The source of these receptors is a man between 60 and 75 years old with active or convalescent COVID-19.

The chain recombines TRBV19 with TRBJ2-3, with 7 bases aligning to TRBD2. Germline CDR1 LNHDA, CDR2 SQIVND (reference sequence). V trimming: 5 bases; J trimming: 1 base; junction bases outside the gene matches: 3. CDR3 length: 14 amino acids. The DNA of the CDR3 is TGTGCCAGTAGTGTCCGGGGGGGCACAGATACGCAGTATTTT. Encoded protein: CASSVRGGTDTQYF.

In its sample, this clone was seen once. CDR3 in DNA: TGTGCCAGCAGCTTGAAAGTAGCCCAAGAGACCCAGTACTTC. This gives the protein CASSLKVAQETQYF. The rearrangement uses TRBV5-4 and TRBJ2-5, with D hard to call. Trimming cost V 1 base and J 1 base, with 8 bases left between them. This CDR3 has 14 residues. From germline, CDR1 is SGHNT and CDR2 YYREEE (reference sequence). Full variable domain (remainder filled in from reference TRBV5-4 and TRBJ2-5): ETGVTQSPTHLIKTRGQQVTLRCSSQSGHNTVSWYQQALGQGPQFIFQYYREEENGRGNFPPRFSGLQFPNYSSELNVNALELDDSALYLCASSLKVAQETQYFGPGTRLLVL.

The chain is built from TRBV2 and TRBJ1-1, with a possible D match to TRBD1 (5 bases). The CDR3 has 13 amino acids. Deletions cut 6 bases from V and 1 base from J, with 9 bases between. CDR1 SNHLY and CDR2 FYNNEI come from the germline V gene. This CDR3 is CASRDIRNTEAFF. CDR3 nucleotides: TGTGCCAGCAGGGACATAAGGAACACTGAAGCTTTCTTT.

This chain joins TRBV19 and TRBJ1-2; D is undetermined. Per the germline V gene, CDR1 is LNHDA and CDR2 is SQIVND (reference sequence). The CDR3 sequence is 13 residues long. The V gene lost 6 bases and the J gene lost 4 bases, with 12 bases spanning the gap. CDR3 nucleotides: TGTGCCAGTAGCTCTGAGCGTGGCTATGGCTACACCTTC. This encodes CASSSERGYGYTF. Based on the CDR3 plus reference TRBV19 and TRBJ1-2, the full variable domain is DGGITQSPKYLFRKEGQNVTLSCEQNLNHDAMYWYRQDPGQGLRLIYYSQIVNDFQKGDIAEGYSVSREKKESFPLTVTSAQKNPTAFYLCASSSERGYGYTFGSGTRLTVV.

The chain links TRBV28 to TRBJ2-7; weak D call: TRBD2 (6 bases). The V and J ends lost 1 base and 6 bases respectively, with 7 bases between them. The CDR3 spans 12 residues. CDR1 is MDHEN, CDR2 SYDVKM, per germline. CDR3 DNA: TGTGCCAGCAGTTTATTGGAGGGCGAGCAGTACTTC. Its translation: CASSLLEGEQYF.

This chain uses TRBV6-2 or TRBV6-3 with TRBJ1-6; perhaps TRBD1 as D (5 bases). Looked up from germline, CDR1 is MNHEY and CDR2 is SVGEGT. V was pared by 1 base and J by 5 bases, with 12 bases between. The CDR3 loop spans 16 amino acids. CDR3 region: CASSYWGRSDNSPLHF. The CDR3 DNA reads TGTGCCAGCAGTTACTGGGGCAGGTCGGATAATTCACCCCTCCACTTT.

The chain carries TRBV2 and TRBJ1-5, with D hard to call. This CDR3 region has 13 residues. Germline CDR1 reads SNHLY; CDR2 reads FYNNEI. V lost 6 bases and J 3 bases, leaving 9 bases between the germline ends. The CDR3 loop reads CASRVNNNQPQHF. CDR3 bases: TGTGCCAGCAGGGTCAACAACAATCAGCCCCAGCATTTT.

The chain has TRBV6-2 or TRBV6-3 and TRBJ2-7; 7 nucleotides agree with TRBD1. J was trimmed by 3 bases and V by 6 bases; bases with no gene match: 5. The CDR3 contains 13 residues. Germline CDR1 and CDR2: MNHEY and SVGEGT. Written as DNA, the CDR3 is TGTGCCAGCAGCCTGGGACAGATCTACGAGCAGTACTTC. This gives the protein CASSLGQIYEQYF.

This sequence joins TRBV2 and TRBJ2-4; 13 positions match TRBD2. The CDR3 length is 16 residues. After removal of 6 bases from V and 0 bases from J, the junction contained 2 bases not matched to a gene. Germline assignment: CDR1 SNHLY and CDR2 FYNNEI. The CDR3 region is CASRGLAGVAKNIQYF. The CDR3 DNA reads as TGTGCCAGCAGAGGACTAGCGGGGGTAGCCAAAAACATTCAGTACTTC.

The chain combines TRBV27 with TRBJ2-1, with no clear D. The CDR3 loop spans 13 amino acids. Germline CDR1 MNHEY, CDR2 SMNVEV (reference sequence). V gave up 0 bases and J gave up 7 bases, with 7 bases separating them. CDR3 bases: TGTGCCAGCAGTTTATCCCCGGGTAATGAGCAGTTCTTC. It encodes CASSLSPGNEQFF.

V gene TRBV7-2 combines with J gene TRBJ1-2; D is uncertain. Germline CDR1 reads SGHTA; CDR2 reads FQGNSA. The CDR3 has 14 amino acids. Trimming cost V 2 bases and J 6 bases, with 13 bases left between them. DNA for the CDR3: TGTGCCAGCAGCTTACGGGCGGCACTAGATGGCTACACCTTC. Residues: CASSLRAALDGYTF.

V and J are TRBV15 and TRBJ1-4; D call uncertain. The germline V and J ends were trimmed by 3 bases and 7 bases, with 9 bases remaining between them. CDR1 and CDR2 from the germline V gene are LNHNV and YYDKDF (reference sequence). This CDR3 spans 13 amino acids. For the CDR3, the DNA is TGTGCCACCAGCAGGAACCGGGGTGAAAAACTGTTTTTT. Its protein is CATSRNRGEKLFF.

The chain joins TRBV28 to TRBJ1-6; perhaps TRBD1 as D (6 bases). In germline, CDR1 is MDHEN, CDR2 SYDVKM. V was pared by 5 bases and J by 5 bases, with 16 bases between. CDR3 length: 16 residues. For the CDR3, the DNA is TGTGCCAGCAGTCTTACGGGGGGGCCCAATAATTCACCCCTCCACTTT. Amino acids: CASSLTGGPNNSPLHF.

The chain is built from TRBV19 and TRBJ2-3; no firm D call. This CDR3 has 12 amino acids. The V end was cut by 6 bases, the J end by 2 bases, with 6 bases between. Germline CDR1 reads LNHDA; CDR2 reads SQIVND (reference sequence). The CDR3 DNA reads TGTGCCAGTAGCCCCTCCACAGATACGCAGTATTTT. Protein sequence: CASSPSTDTQYF.

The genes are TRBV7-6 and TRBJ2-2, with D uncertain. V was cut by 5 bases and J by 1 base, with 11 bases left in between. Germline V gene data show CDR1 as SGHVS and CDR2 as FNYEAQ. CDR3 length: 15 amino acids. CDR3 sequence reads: CASSNSMGNTGELFF. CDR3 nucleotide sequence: TGTGCCAGCAGCAACAGTATGGGGAACACCGGGGAGCTGTTTTTT.

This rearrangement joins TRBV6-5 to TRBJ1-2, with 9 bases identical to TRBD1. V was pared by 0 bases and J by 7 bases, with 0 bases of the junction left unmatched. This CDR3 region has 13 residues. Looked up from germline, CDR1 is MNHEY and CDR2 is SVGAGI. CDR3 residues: CASSYSTGGGYTF. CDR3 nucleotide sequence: TGTGCCAGCAGTTACTCGACAGGGGGTGGCTACACCTTC.

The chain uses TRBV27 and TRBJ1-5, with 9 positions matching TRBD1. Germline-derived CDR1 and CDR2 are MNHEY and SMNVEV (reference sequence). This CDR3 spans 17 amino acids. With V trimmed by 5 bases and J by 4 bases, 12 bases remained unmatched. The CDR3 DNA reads TGTGCCAGCAGTCCGTCCCCCGGGACAGGGCGAAATCAGCCCCAGCATTTT. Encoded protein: CASSPSPGTGRNQPQHF.